What follows is one T cell receptor beta chain and its context. It has no known antigen specificity. Per-base quality was not reported, and no clone a single base away is much larger than it. The source of the sample is a study of control samples from healthy donors and cancer patients (dated by TCRdb to 2020 to 2022). Library preparation used the immunoSEQ multiplex PCR assay. TCRdb took this table from immuneACCESS and kept in-frame rearrangements with V and J called. Such tables lack part of the clones; where checked against another copy, unresolved V genes explain under half of the gap, and the rest is unexplained. Recorded for this sample are about 180,000 clones; roughly 92% of them occurred a single time. The biggest ten clones account for around 1.4% of the sample. The V and J ends are trimmed by 3 bases and 0 bases, leaving 15 bases between them. Inclusive of the bounding cysteine and phenylalanine, the CDR3 is 17 residues long. The kept DNA is CDR3 alone, 51 bases in frame from the first base. From the germline V gene (reference sequence), CDR1 is MNHEY and CDR2 is SMNVEV.

The chain links TRBV27 with TRBJ1-5; the D gene is possibly TRBD1, with 5 bases matching. The material sequenced was blood. The sequence was obtained from a young man in good health. The sequenced DNA is TGTGCCAGCAGTTTTTCCGGGGCCGATTATAGCAATCAGCCCCAGCATTTT. Translated, it reads CASSFSGADYSNQPQHF.